The rows below give T cell receptor beta chains drawn from one sample of a study of shared clonotypes between healthy human individuals. Repertoires were generated with immunoSEQ multiplex PCR, while TCRdb's copy carries only in-frame clones and drops some. The sample lists about 2 million clones, roughly 95% occurring once. Sequenced: naive CD8+ T cells sorted from blood. These receptors were collected from a man younger than 30 in good health. Each CDR3 is given with its conserved first and last residue. D genes are given only for firm matches. For some rows the clone size is stated as once, few or many, or as a class when expanded; others skip it.

>TRBV5-5|TRBJ2-7|.|TRBD1
CASTKDREYEQYF
TGTGCCAGCACAAAGGACAGGGAATACGAGCAGTACTTC
>TRBV29-1|TRBJ2-7|.|TRBD2
CSVSRTSEYEQYF
TGCAGCGTTTCCCGGACTAGCGAGTACGAGCAGTACTTC
>TRBV7-9|TRBJ2-1|.|.
CASSVGYNEQFF
TGTGCCAGCAGCGTTGGATACAATGAGCAGTTCTTC
>TRBV28|TRBJ1-3|once|TRBD1
CASTSTRGKVSGNTIYF
TGTGCCAGCACCTCAACCAGGGGGAAGGTCTCTGGAAACACCATATATTTT
>TRBV19|TRBJ2-7|.|.
CASSIRRDFPYEQYF
TGTGCCAGTAGTATAAGAAGGGACTTCCCCTACGAGCAGTACTTC
>TRBV11-2|TRBJ2-7|.|TRBD2
CASSYGGLAGGPQYF
TGTGCCAGCAGCTATGGGGGACTAGCGGGAGGGCCTCAGTACTTC
>TRBV6-5|TRBJ2-5|.|.
CASSYSIGIRETQYF
TGTGCCAGCAGTTACTCGATTGGGATCCGAGAGACCCAGTACTTC
>TRBV5-4|TRBJ2-7|.|.
CASSVADGIEQYF
TGTGCCAGCAGCGTAGCAGATGGGATCGAGCAGTACTTC
>TRBV7-8|TRBJ2-3|.|TRBD2
CASSFGAGATDTQYF
TGTGCCAGCAGCTTCGGAGCGGGGGCCACAGATACGCAGTATTTT
>TRBV7-8|TRBJ1-1|.|.
CASSLAQPTALNTEAFF
TGTGCCAGCAGCTTAGCACAGCCCACGGCTTTGAACACTGAAGCTTTCTTT
>TRBV27|TRBJ1-4|.|.
CASRGILDEKLFF
TGTGCCAGCAGAGGCATCTTGGATGAAAAACTGTTTTTT
>TRBV28|TRBJ1-2|.|TRBD1
CASSLGTGEYGYTF
TGTGCCAGCAGTTTAGGGACAGGGGAATATGGCTACACCTTC
>TRBV19|TRBJ2-3|.|.
CASSSGVLSTDTQYF
TGTGCCAGTAGTTCGGGGGTCCTTAGCACAGATACGCAGTATTTT
>TRBV7-9|TRBJ2-1|.|TRBD2
CASSRLAKNEQFF
TGTGCCAGCAGTAGACTAGCCAAAAATGAGCAGTTCTTC
>TRBV9|TRBJ2-7|.|.
CASSVAATSSYEQYF
TGTGCCAGCAGCGTAGCAGCGACTAGCTCCTACGAGCAGTACTTC
>TRBV28|TRBJ2-6|.|TRBD1
CATGQRYMSGANVLTF
TGTGCCACGGGACAGCGATACATGTCTGGGGCCAACGTCCTGACTTTC
>TRBV6-1|TRBJ2-1|many|TRBD1
CASRKGQANEQFF
TGTGCCAGCAGGAAAGGACAGGCGAATGAGCAGTTCTTC
>TRBV6-5|TRBJ2-1|.|TRBD1
CASSYSRQGAHEQFF
TGTGCCAGCAGTTACTCGAGACAGGGAGCCCATGAGCAGTTCTTC